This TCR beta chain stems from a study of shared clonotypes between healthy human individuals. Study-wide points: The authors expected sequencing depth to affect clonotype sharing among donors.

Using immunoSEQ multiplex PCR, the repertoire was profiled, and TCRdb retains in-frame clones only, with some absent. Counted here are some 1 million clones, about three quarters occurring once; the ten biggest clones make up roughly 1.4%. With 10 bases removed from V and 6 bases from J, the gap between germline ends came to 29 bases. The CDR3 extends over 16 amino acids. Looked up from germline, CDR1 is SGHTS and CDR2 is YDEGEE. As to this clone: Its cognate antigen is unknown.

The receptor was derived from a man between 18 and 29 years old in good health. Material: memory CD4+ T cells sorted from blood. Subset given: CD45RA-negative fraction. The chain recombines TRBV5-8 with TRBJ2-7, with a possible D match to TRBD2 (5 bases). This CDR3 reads CAQIGNPMSPLLEQYF. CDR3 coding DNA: TGTGCCCAAATCGGGAATCCTATGTCCCCCTTGCTCGAGCAGTACTTC.